These 20 T cell receptor beta chains share one sample of origin, sequenced in a study. TCRdb re-derived calls from the 5' RACE reads in MiXCR, one entry per CDR3 protein. The data show tens of thousands of distinct CDR3 sequences, 17% seen once. The sample consisted of naive CD4+ T cells sorted from blood. Described subset: naive CD4+ T cells, CD4+CD45RA+CD25-. These receptors all stem from a female donor with breast cancer.

This clonotype has only a few counts. J is TRBJ2-4 and V is TRBV12-3 or TRBV12-4, with a weak D call TRBD1 (6 bases). V lost 2 bases and J lost 7, with 12 bases in between. The CDR3 has 14 residues. The CDR3 spells CASSLRSRGNIQYF. The CDR3 nucleotides read TGTGCCAGCAGTTTAAGGAGTAGGGGGAACATTCAGTACTTC.

This chain connects TRBV7-3 to TRBJ2-1; weak D call: TRBD2 (6 bases). CDR3 size: 15 residues. Germline CDR1 reads SGHTA; CDR2 reads FQGTGA. V lost 1 base and J lost 6, with 13 bases in between. CDR3 sequence (DNA): TGTGCCAGCAGCTTAATAGCTGCGGGACGCAATGAGCAGTTCTTC. This codes for CASSLIAAGRNEQFF.

The V call is TRBV7-2, the J call TRBJ2-2; 7 bases line up with TRBD1. Per germline, CDR1 SGHTA and CDR2 FQGNSA. The CDR3 runs to 14 residues. After removal of 7 bases from V and 5 bases from J, the junction contained 7 bases not matched to a gene. CDR3 region: CASTRQGWTGELFF. DNA of the CDR3: TGTGCCAGCACTCGACAGGGATGGACCGGGGAGCTGTTTTTT.

There are many counts of this clonotype. This sequence joins TRBV7-2 and TRBJ1-5; possibly TRBD1 for D (6 bases). Germline values: CDR1 SGHTA, CDR2 FQGNSA. V lost 4 bases, J lost 6 bases, and 13 bases lay in between. The length of the CDR3 is 14 residues. This CDR3 reads CASSSHQGFQPQHF. The CDR3 region has the DNA TGTGCCAGCAGCTCACACCAGGGGTTTCAGCCCCAGCATTTT.

Details on this clonotype: Since no conserved phenylalanine or tryptophan closes the CDR3, a read error is the likely cause. V is TRBV7-2 and J is TRBJ1-1, with a possible D match to TRBD1 (5 bases). From germline, CDR1 is SGHTA and CDR2 FQGNSA. Trimming left V 1 base short and J 8 bases short, with 11 bases between. The CDR3 has 13 residues. The CDR3 bases are TGTGCCAGCAGCTTAGAGACCAGGGCCGAAGCTTTCTCT. It is translated as CASSLETRAEAFS.

The gene calls are TRBV12-3 or TRBV12-4 and TRBJ2-3; D uncertain. The V gene lost 3 bases and the J gene lost 6 bases, with 10 bases spanning the gap. The CDR3 spans 13 residues. CDR3 DNA sequence: TGTGCCAGCAGTTTCGGTCGCGGTGATACGCAGTATTTT. Its translation is CASSFGRGDTQYF.

This clonotype has a handful of counts. V usage is TRBV5-1 and J usage is TRBJ2-2; TRBD1 aligns across 12 bases. CDR3 size: 15 residues. The J segment lost 7 bases and the V segment lost 4 bases, leaving 5 bases of the junction unmatched. Germline CDR1 SGHRS, CDR2 YFSETQ. As DNA, the CDR3 is TGCGCCAGCAGCAAGGGACAGGGGGCCGTCGGGGAGCTGTTTTTT. Residues: CASSKGQGAVGELFF.

In DNA, the CDR3 is TGTGCCAGCAGCCCCCTAGGACCCTCAAATTCACCCCTCCACTTT. The encoded protein is CASSPLGPSNSPLHF. The V call is TRBV7-9, the J call TRBJ1-6; D gene ambiguous. The CDR3 extends over 15 amino acids. CDR1 is SEHNR and CDR2 is FQNEAQ in the germline V gene (reference sequence). V lost 5 bases and J lost 7, with 15 bases in between.

This clonotype showed up just a few times. The chain has TRBV12-3 or TRBV12-4 and TRBJ1-1, with D perhaps TRBD1 (5 bases). V was shortened by 6 bases and J by 12 bases, with 17 bases between the two germline ends. The CDR3 extends over 12 amino acids. The CDR3 spells CASRVSPGGTFF. The CDR3 coding sequence is TGTGCCAGCAGAGTGTCCCCGGGGGGGACTTTCTTT.

The chain couples TRBV9 to TRBJ2-5; 11 nucleotides align to TRBD2. Germline loops: CDR1 SGDLS, CDR2 YYNGEE. V was clipped by 4 bases and J by 1 base; unmatched bases: 6. The CDR3 runs 16 residues. The CDR3 loop reads CASSPRLAGSQETQYF. In DNA, the CDR3 is TGTGCCAGCAGCCCTAGACTAGCGGGATCCCAAGAGACCCAGTACTTC.

This chain links TRBV11-2 with TRBJ2-7, with TRBD2 identical over 9 bases. CDR3 length: 17 residues. V lost 1 base and J lost 0; bases outside the gene matches: 7. CDR1 and CDR2 from the germline V gene are SGHAT and FQNNGV. CDR3: CASSLGRLADNSYEQYF. The CDR3 nucleotides are TGTGCCAGCAGCTTAGGCCGACTAGCGGATAACTCCTACGAGCAGTACTTC.

The chain combines TRBV18 with TRBJ2-1, with no clear D. V lost 1 base and J lost 3, with 10 bases in between. This CDR3 is 15 amino acids long. The germline CDR1 and CDR2 sequences are KGHSH and LQKENI. The CDR3 region has the DNA TGTGCCAGCTCACCACGCGAAGGGATCTACAATGAGCAGTTCTTC. This codes for CASSPREGIYNEQFF.

This clonotype was picked up a small number of times. The chain combines TRBV5-1 with TRBJ2-5; D perhaps matches TRBD1 (5 bases). Germline loops: CDR1 SGHRS, CDR2 YFSETQ. V was shortened by 4 bases and J by 2 bases, with 15 bases between the two germline ends. CDR3 length: 15 amino acids. The CDR3 DNA follows: TGCGCCAGCAGCCTAACAGGATCGCCTCAAGAGACCCAGTACTTC. Amino acid sequence: CASSLTGSPQETQYF. Together with reference TRBV5-1 and TRBJ2-5, the CDR3 gives the full variable domain: KAGVTQTPRYLIKTRGQQVTLSCSPISGHRSVSWYQQTPGQGLQFLFEYFSETQRNKGNFPGRFSGRQFSNSRSEMNVSTLELGDSALYLCASSLTGSPQETQYFGPGTRLLVL.

This clonotype was found a few times. J is TRBJ1-5 and V is TRBV7-2; weak D call: TRBD1 (5 bases). With 0 bases removed from V and 5 bases from J, the gap between germline ends came to 8 bases. This CDR3 contains 14 residues. The germline CDR1 and CDR2 sequences are SGHTA and FQGNSA. CDR3 sequence: CASSLALGDQPQHF. The CDR3 DNA reads as TGTGCCAGCAGCTTAGCGCTGGGGGATCAGCCCCAGCATTTT. The whole variable domain, filled in from reference TRBV7-2 and TRBJ1-5, reads GAGVSQSPSNKVTEKGKDVELRCDPISGHTALYWYRQSLGQGLEFLIYFQGNSAPDKSGLPSDRFSAERTGGSVSTLTIQRTQQEDSAVYLCASSLALGDQPQHFGDGTRLSIL.

In this sample, this clonotype turned up many times. The chain couples TRBV20-1 to TRBJ2-7; no definite D call. The germline V gene encodes CDR1 DFQATT and CDR2 SNEGSKA (reference sequence). V was shortened by 0 bases and J by 3 bases, with 3 bases between the two germline ends. The CDR3 spans 11 residues. The CDR3 DNA is TGCAGTGCTAGAGACGTCTACGAGCAGTACTTC. This sequence encodes CSARDVYEQYF.

This clonotype was picked up a small number of times. The chain joins TRBV5-5 to TRBJ1-5, with TRBD1 matching 9 bases. This CDR3 has 16 amino acids. Trimming took 4 bases from V and 2 from J; bases not matched to a gene: 7. Germline V lookup: CDR1 SGHKS, CDR2 YYEKEE (reference sequence). In nucleotides, the CDR3 is TGTGCCAGCAGCCGGGGGGGACAGGGAGGCAATCAGCCCCAGCATTTT. Translated, it gives CASSRGGQGGNQPQHF.

This clonotype was recorded many times. V gene TRBV5-1 combines with J gene TRBJ1-2; D is ambiguous. Per the germline V gene, CDR1 is SGHRS and CDR2 is YFSETQ. The CDR3 consists of 14 residues. Trimming shortened V by 4 bases and J by 3 bases, and 13 bases separated the two germline ends. DNA of the CDR3: TGCGCCAGCAGCACGGGCCCTACCGACTATGGCTACACCTTC. Translated, it gives CASSTGPTDYGYTF.

J is TRBJ2-1 and V is TRBV5-1; tentatively, D is TRBD1 (6 bases). V lost 4 bases and J lost 5, with 16 bases in between. The CDR3 is 15 amino acids. The germline V gene has CDR1 SGHRS and CDR2 YFSETQ. CDR3 region: CASSRTTTGDNEQFF. The DNA of the CDR3 is TGCGCCAGCAGCCGAACTACGACAGGAGACAATGAGCAGTTCTTC.

The chain uses TRBV5-6 and TRBJ2-3; D may be TRBD1 or TRBD2 (5 bases each). Per the germline V gene, CDR1 is SGHDT and CDR2 is YYEEEE. Trimming left V 8 bases short and J 0 bases short, with 13 bases between. The CDR3 loop spans 14 amino acids. The CDR3 here is CARSNGASTDTQYF. The CDR3 DNA sequence: TGTGCCAGAAGCAACGGGGCTAGCACAGATACGCAGTATTTT.

Note on this clonotype: This likely comes from a read error, as the CDR3 has no conserved phenylalanine or tryptophan at its end. In DNA, the CDR3 is TGTGCCAGCAGTGAATGGTCGAGTATCTATGGCTACACCCTC. Protein product: CASSEWSSIYGYTL. The chain employs TRBV2 and TRBJ1-2; D not resolved. This CDR3 is built from 14 residues. Looked up from germline, CDR1 is SNHLY and CDR2 is FYNNEI. With 2 bases removed from V and 4 bases from J, the gap between germline ends came to 11 bases.